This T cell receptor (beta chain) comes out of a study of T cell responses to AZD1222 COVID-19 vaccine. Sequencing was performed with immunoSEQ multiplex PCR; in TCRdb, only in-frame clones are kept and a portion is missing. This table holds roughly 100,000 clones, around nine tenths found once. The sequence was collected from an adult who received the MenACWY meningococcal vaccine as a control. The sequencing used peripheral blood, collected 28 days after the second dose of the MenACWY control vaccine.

CDR3 in DNA: TGTGCCAGCAGCGTAGCCCCGGGACAGGGATCAAACTATGGCTACACCTTC. Protein sequence: CASSVAPGQGSNYGYTF. The V call is TRBV9, the J call TRBJ1-2; 9 bases map to TRBD1. CDR1 is SGDLS, CDR2 YYNGEE, per germline. J gave up 2 bases and V 0 bases, and 8 bases lay outside the gene matches. The CDR3 totals 17 residues.